These 21 T cell receptor beta chains originate from one sample sequenced in a study of cytomegalovirus exposure and HLA in healthy donors. 13 Jbeta primers and 60 Vbeta primers were used for the PCR. Assay used: immunoSEQ multiplex PCR; TCRdb lists only in-frame clones, some missing. In the table there are around 93,000 clones, 75% to 85% of which are singletons. Sequencing used PBMCs. The source is a man younger than 40 in good health and CMV-seropositive.

This chain joins TRBV5-4 and TRBJ2-5, with 8 bases that match TRBD2. Germline V gives CDR1 SGHNT, CDR2 YYREEE (reference sequence). The CDR3 extends over 16 amino acids. J lost 3 bases, V lost 0 bases, and 7 bases had no gene match. The DNA of the CDR3 is TGTGCCAGCAGCTTGGTGGTAGCGGGATTCGAAGAGACCCAGTACTTC. Encoded protein: CASSLVVAGFEETQYF.

This rearrangement joins TRBV6-5 to TRBJ2-5; 7 positions agree with TRBD2. Germline assignment: CDR1 MNHEY and CDR2 SVGAGI. The CDR3 spans 13 residues. Trimming removed 8 bases from V and 3 bases from J; junction bases left unmatched: 6. The CDR3 sequence: CASYGGTKETQYF. DNA of the CDR3: TGTGCCAGCTACGGGGGGACGAAAGAGACCCAGTACTTC.

The chain uses TRBV10-3 and TRBJ2-7; D unclear. The CDR3 is made up of 14 amino acids. V dropped 5 bases and J dropped 3 bases, with 14 bases sitting between them. The germline gives CDR1 ENHRY, CDR2 SYGVKD. The CDR3 reads CAISTNSQHYEQYF. The CDR3 DNA follows: TGTGCCATCAGTACCAACAGTCAGCACTACGAGCAGTACTTC.

The chain uses TRBV7-2 and TRBJ2-1; the match to TRBD2 covers 14 bases. The germline V gene has CDR1 SGHTA and CDR2 FQGNSA. This CDR3 contains 16 residues. V shed 2 bases and J 6 bases; nucleotides not matched to a gene: 3. DNA of the CDR3: TGTGCCAGCAGCTTAAGGGGACTAGCGGGAGTCAATGAGCAGTTCTTC. Its translation: CASSLRGLAGVNEQFF.

This chain uses TRBV2 with TRBJ2-5; 7 nucleotides line up with TRBD1. The germline V gene has CDR1 SNHLY and CDR2 FYNNEI. The CDR3 consists of 16 residues. J lost 10 bases, V lost 6 bases, and 20 bases had no gene match. CDR3 loop: CASSPRGQGREQIQYF. For the CDR3, the DNA is TGTGCCAGCAGCCCAAGGGGGCAGGGGCGAGAGCAGATCCAGTACTTC.

The chain employs TRBV28 and TRBJ1-1; D perhaps matches TRBD1 (5 bases). Germline V gene data show CDR1 as MDHEN and CDR2 as SYDVKM. V lost 9 bases, J lost 5 bases, and 16 bases lay in between. The CDR3 has 13 amino acids. This chain's CDR3 is CASWTFPKTEAFF. For the CDR3, the DNA is TGTGCCAGTTGGACATTCCCGAAGACTGAAGCTTTCTTT.

This clone was seen a handful of times. The chain combines TRBV5-1 with TRBJ2-2; the D gene is possibly TRBD1 (6 bases). Looked up from germline, CDR1 is SGHRS and CDR2 is YFSETQ. The V end was cut by 4 bases, the J end by 4 bases, with 11 bases between. The CDR3 is 14 residues long. CDR3 DNA sequence: TGCGCCAGCAGCACAGGACAGTCCACCGGGGAGCTGTTTTTT. Amino acids: CASSTGQSTGELFF.

A remark on this clone: The sample holds other DNA sequences that translate to the same CDR3. V usage is TRBV7-8 and J usage is TRBJ2-3; the D gene is possibly TRBD1 (6 bases). The CDR3 contains 18 residues. Germline V lookup: CDR1 SGHVS, CDR2 FQNEAQ. V lost 5 bases to trimming and J lost 2 bases, with 23 bases between them. CDR3 nucleotide sequence: TGTGCCAGCAGCCTGCGTACAGGGACAAATGCTCTCACAGATACGCAGTATTTT. Protein product: CASSLRTGTNALTDTQYF.

This clone was seen a handful of times. Here the CDR3 reads CASSGGSEQYF. The CDR3 nucleotides are TGCGCCAGCAGTGGAGGGAGCGAGCAGTACTTC. The genes are TRBV10-1 and TRBJ2-7; weak D call: TRBD2 (5 bases). V was cut by 4 bases and J by 6 bases, with 7 bases left in between. CDR1 and CDR2 from the germline V gene are WNHNN and SYGVQD (reference sequence). This CDR3 spans 11 amino acids.

This clone was picked up a small number of times. The chain combines TRBV27 with TRBJ1-5; D not resolved. This CDR3 region has 13 residues. V lost 6 bases, J lost 4 bases, and 10 bases lay in between. The germline CDR1 and CDR2 sequences are MNHEY and SMNVEV (reference sequence). The CDR3 DNA reads as TGTGCCAGCAGGAGACACAAGAATCAGCCCCAGCATTTT. Its protein product is CASRRHKNQPQHF.

This clone was observed a few times. Written as DNA, the CDR3 is TGTGCCAGCAGTTACTCCGGCAGGCCCACCGGGGAGCTGTTTTTT. It yields the protein CASSYSGRPTGELFF. This chain uses TRBV6-6 with TRBJ2-2; D is undetermined. CDR3 length: 15 residues. CDR1 is MNHNY and CDR2 is SVGAGI in the germline V gene (reference sequence). Trimming removed 0 bases at V and 4 bases at J, with 9 bases between.

The CDR3 loop is CASSLGQNTDTQYF. The CDR3 DNA reads TGCGCCAGCAGCTTGGGGCAGAACACAGATACGCAGTATTTT. The V call is TRBV5-1, the J call TRBJ2-3; no clear D. CDR1 and CDR2 (germline): SGHRS, YFSETQ. CDR3 length equals 14 residues. Trimming took 0 bases from V and 2 from J, leaving 7 bases between them.

The rearrangement links TRBV4-1 to TRBJ2-7, with D uncertain. Trimming removed 0 bases at V and 2 bases at J, with 14 bases between. CDR1 is MGHRA and CDR2 is YSYEKL in the germline V gene. This CDR3 comprises 16 residues. For the CDR3, the DNA is TGCGCCAGCAGCCAAGAAATTACATCACTAACCTACGAGCAGTACTTC. This translates into CASSQEITSLTYEQYF.

The rearrangement uses TRBV30 and TRBJ2-6; D not resolved. Germline V gene sequence: CDR1 GTSNPN, CDR2 SVGIG (reference sequence). The germline V and J ends were trimmed by 3 bases and 2 bases, with 14 bases remaining between them. The CDR3 length is 16 residues. DNA of the CDR3: TGTGCCTGGAGGTTTGTGGGCTCCACTGGGGCCAACGTCCTGACTTTC. Protein sequence: CAWRFVGSTGANVLTF.

This chain connects TRBV5-1 to TRBJ2-7; 10 bases agree with TRBD1. From germline, CDR1 is SGHRS and CDR2 YFSETQ. V shed 0 bases, J shed 7 bases, and the junction held 10 bases outside the gene matches. The length of the CDR3 is 16 residues. The CDR3 DNA is TGCGCCAGCAGCTTGGCCGCGGGACAGGGGTTGAGGGAGCAGTACTTC. Its protein product is CASSLAAGQGLREQYF. The full variable domain, its missing parts supplied by reference TRBV5-1 and TRBJ2-7, is KAGVTQTPRYLIKTRGQQVTLSCSPISGHRSVSWYQQTPGQGLQFLFEYFSETQRNKGNFPGRFSGRQFSNSRSEMNVSTLELGDSALYLCASSLAAGQGLREQYFGPGTRLTVT.

The J gene is TRBJ1-2, the V gene TRBV4-1; TRBD1 agrees at 10 bases. This CDR3 is 17 amino acids long. V shed 0 bases and J 7 bases; nucleotides not matched to a gene: 11. CDR1 is MGHRA and CDR2 is YSYEKL in the germline V gene. The CDR3 is CASSQDGTGAVLSGYTF. As DNA, the CDR3 is TGCGCCAGCAGCCAAGACGGGACAGGGGCCGTCCTAAGTGGCTACACCTTC.

This clone has only one observation. This sequence joins TRBV28 and TRBJ2-3; TRBD2 is a possible D gene (5 bases). The CDR3 totals 14 residues. Germline V lookup: CDR1 MDHEN, CDR2 SYDVKM. V was cut by 0 bases and J by 1 base, with 5 bases left in between. CDR3 sequence reads: CASSLWGGTDTQYF. In DNA, the CDR3 is TGTGCCAGCAGTTTATGGGGAGGCACAGATACGCAGTATTTT.

The chain uses TRBV18 and TRBJ1-1; D gene unclear. The CDR3 spans 14 residues. Trimming took 2 bases from V and 4 from J, leaving 11 bases between them. Germline V gene sequence: CDR1 KGHSH, CDR2 LQKENI. The CDR3 bases are TGTGCCAGCTCACCAGGAGACTCGGTCACTGAAGCTTTCTTT. Protein: CASSPGDSVTEAFF.

The chain links TRBV5-1 to TRBJ1-3; D call uncertain. The CDR3 length is 16 residues. CDR1 and CDR2 (germline): SGHRS, YFSETQ. Trimming cost V 5 bases and J 2 bases, with 17 bases left between them. The CDR3 region has the DNA TGCGCCAGCAGTCCCGACACTCACCCCACTGGAAACACCATATATTTT. Its translation is CASSPDTHPTGNTIYF.

The chain is built from TRBV5-8 and TRBJ1-5; 10 bases agree with TRBD1. The trim removed 4 bases at V and 5 bases at J, leaving 3 bases unmatched. Germline V lookup: CDR1 SGHTS, CDR2 YDEGEE. This CDR3 is built from 14 residues. The DNA for the CDR3 is TGTGCCAGCAGCCGGGACAGGGGATATCAGCCCCAGCATTTT. Translating it yields CASSRDRGYQPQHF.

The chain recombines TRBV5-4 with TRBJ2-3, with D perhaps matching TRBD2 (5 bases). The germline V and J ends were trimmed by 4 bases and 0 bases, with 15 bases remaining between them. CDR3 length: 16 amino acids. Germline V gene data show CDR1 as SGHNT and CDR2 as YYREEE (reference sequence). Here the CDR3 DNA reads TGTGCCAGCAGCGGGTCCGGGCGGACTAGCACAGATACGCAGTATTTT. Encoded protein: CASSGSGRTSTDTQYF.